The 10 T cell receptor beta chains in this list originate from one sample, sequenced in a study of blood T cell repertoires in COVID-19. Assay used: immunoSEQ multiplex PCR; TCRdb lists only in-frame clones, some missing. The table lists 150,000 to 200,000 clones, around three quarters of them singletons. The sequencing input was PBMCs or T cells enriched from blood (not recorded which). Receptor source: a woman aged 50 to 60 with acute COVID-19.

This clone was found a few times. The J gene is TRBJ1-2, the V gene TRBV28, with D maybe TRBD1 (6 bases). V was cut by 5 bases and J by 0 bases, with 10 bases left in between. This CDR3 is 14 amino acids long. The V gene's germline CDR1 is MDHEN and CDR2 SYDVKM. This chain's CDR3 is CASSPGTPNYGYTF. CDR3 in DNA: TGTGCCAGCAGTCCCGGGACACCTAACTATGGCTACACCTTC.

This chain uses TRBV11-3 with TRBJ2-1; D not resolved. The germline V gene has CDR1 SGHNT and CDR2 YENEEA. The V end lost 0 bases, the J end lost 14 bases, and 14 bases lay between the germline ends. The CDR3 is 13 amino acids. CDR3 coding DNA: TGTGCCAGCAGCTTAGATTGGAGATCAGCAGAGTTCTTC. Translation: CASSLDWRSAEFF.

This chain joins TRBV7-9 and TRBJ1-2; the match to TRBD1 covers 7 bases. With V trimmed by 5 bases and J by 6 bases, 6 bases remained unmatched. Per the germline V gene, CDR1 is SEHNR and CDR2 is FQNEAQ (reference sequence). The CDR3 sequence is 13 residues long. CDR3 loop: CASSPQGIHGYTF. The CDR3 coding sequence is TGTGCCAGCAGCCCACAGGGGATACATGGCTACACCTTC.

This clone occurred once. This sequence joins TRBV7-8 and TRBJ1-2, with D perhaps matching TRBD1 (6 bases). Trimming removed 3 bases at V and 4 bases at J, with 18 bases between. The CDR3 consists of 16 residues. The V gene's germline CDR1 is SGHVS and CDR2 FQNEAQ. The CDR3, as DNA: TGTGCCAGCAGCTTCTCAACAGGGCACCCGATCTATGGCTACACCTTC. Protein sequence: CASSFSTGHPIYGYTF.

The V and J genes are TRBV9 and TRBJ1-2; 7 bases fit TRBD1. This CDR3 has 14 residues. Trimming took 6 bases from V and 11 from J; bases not matched to a gene: 16. Germline CDR1 reads SGDLS; CDR2 reads YYNGEE. DNA for the CDR3: TGTGCCAGCACCAAAGACACAGGGGCTGTGTATTACACCTTC. It codes for CASTKDTGAVYYTF.

This sequence joins TRBV7-3 and TRBJ1-2, with unresolved D. Germline V gene lookup returns CDR1 SGHTA and CDR2 FQGTGA. V was cut by 5 bases and J by 3 bases, with 16 bases left in between. There are 15 residues in the CDR3. In DNA, the CDR3 is TGTGCCAGCAGCCCACTGGGCTTGAGTGACTATGGCTACACCTTC. It is translated as CASSPLGLSDYGYTF. Looking up the rest from reference TRBV7-3 and TRBJ1-2 gives the full variable domain: GAGVSQTPSNKVTEKGKYVELRCDPISGHTALYWYRQSLGQGPEFLIYFQGTGAADDSGLPNDRFFAVRPEGSVSTLKIQRTERGDSAVYLCASSPLGLSDYGYTFGSGTRLTVV.

The chain links TRBV7-9 to TRBJ2-5; D perhaps matches TRBD2 (5 bases). Germline values: CDR1 SEHNR, CDR2 FQNEAQ (reference sequence). Trimming took 2 bases from V and 2 from J, leaving 15 bases between them. The CDR3 has 16 amino acids. CDR3 region: CASSLTSGPSQETQYF. The CDR3 DNA reads as TGTGCCAGCAGCTTAACTAGTGGGCCTTCTCAAGAGACCCAGTACTTC.

V gene TRBV28 combines with J gene TRBJ1-5; D is unresolved. Per the germline V gene, CDR1 is MDHEN and CDR2 is SYDVKM. The CDR3 extends over 12 amino acids. Trimming left V 8 bases short and J 5 bases short, with 10 bases between. The CDR3 nucleotides read TGTGCCAGCCGGGAGGCACATCAGCCCCAGCATTTT. Protein: CASREAHQPQHF. Filled out from reference TRBV28 and TRBJ1-5, the complete variable domain reads DVKVTQSSRYLVKRTGEKVFLECVQDMDHENMFWYRQDPGLGLRLIYFSYDVKMKEKGDIPEGYSVSREKKERFSLILESASTNQTSMYLCASREAHQPQHFGDGTRLSIL.

The sample holds a few counts of this clone. Its ends do not fully match the called genes, so a read error is possible. The chain uses TRBV4-3 and TRBJ2-3; 7 bases are shared with TRBD2. This CDR3 has 14 residues. Per the germline V gene, CDR1 is LGHNA and CDR2 is YSLEER. For the CDR3, the DNA is TGCGCCAGCAGCCAGGGGGTAAAGGCGACTAGCTCGAATTTT. Encoded protein: CASSQGVKATSSNF.

This clone was found once. CDR3 coding DNA: TGTGCCAGTAGCCCCGCTCGTCGACAGGGAGGCTATGGCTACACCTTC. Its protein product is CASSPARRQGGYGYTF. The chain recombines TRBV19 with TRBJ1-2, with 7 bases matching TRBD1. Germline V gives CDR1 LNHDA, CDR2 SQIVND (reference sequence). Germline trimming cut 6 bases from V and 4 bases from J; bases unmatched to any gene: 14. The CDR3 extends over 16 amino acids.